The clone carrying this T cell receptor beta chain has at least ten counts. This sample stems from a study of T cells in Graves' hyperthyroidism and ophthalmopathy. Looking at the study overall: Pretreatment peripheral blood was obtained at initial diagnosis.

Germline CDR1 and CDR2: DFQATT and SNEGSKA (reference sequence). The CDR3 has 13 amino acids. V was trimmed by 4 bases and J by 6 bases, leaving 16 bases between them. The diagnostic basis comprised clinical symptoms, serum thyroxine and TRAb, thyroid ultrasound and orbital computed tomography. Regions amplified from RNA transcripts were the TCR beta CDR3 regions. HTBI primers were the set used in a first-round RT-PCR of the TCR CDR3. MiXCR, applied by TCRdb to the multiplex PCR reads, yields one record per CDR3 protein. The data hold about 350,000 distinct CDR3 sequences, with 15% to 20% observed a single time.

The sequence derives from a woman aged 18-29 years with Graves' hyperthyroidism. Sequences were obtained from blood. The chain uses TRBV20-1 and TRBJ2-7; D is undetermined. CDR3 nucleotides: TGCAGTGCTATGTCGGTACACTCAGGCGAGCAGTACTTC. This sequence encodes CSAMSVHSGEQYF.